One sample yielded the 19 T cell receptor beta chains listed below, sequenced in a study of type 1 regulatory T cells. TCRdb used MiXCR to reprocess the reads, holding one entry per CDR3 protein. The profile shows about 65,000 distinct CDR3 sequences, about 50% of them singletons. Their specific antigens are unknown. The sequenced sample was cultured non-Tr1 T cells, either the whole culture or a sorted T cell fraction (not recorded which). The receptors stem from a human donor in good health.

CDR3 nucleotide sequence: TGTGCCAGCAATAAGGGACAGGGGTTATATGCTTTCTTT. As protein: CASNKGQGLYAFF. The chain joins TRBV12-3 or TRBV12-4 to TRBJ1-1; 10 bases match TRBD1. The CDR3 is 13 residues long. The ends lost 7 bases at V and 11 bases at J; junction bases unmatched: 10.

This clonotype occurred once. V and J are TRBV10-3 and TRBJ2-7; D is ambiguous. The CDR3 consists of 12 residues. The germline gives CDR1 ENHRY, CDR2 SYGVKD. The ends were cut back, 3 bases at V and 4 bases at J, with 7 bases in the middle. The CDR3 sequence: CAISDMAYEQYF. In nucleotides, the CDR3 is TGTGCCATCAGTGATATGGCATACGAGCAGTACTTC.

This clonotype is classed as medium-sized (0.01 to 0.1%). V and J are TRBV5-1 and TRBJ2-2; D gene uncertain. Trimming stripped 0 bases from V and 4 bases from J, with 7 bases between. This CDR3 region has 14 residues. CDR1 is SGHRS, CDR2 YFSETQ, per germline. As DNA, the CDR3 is TGCGCCAGCAGCTTGGATCCAAGCACCGGGGAGCTGTTTTTT. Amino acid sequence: CASSLDPSTGELFF.

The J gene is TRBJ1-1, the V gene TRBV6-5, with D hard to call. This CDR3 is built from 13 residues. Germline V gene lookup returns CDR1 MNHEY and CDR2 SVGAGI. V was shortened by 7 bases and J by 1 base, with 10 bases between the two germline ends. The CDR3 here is CASTGRSNTEAFF. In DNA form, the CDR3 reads TGTGCCAGCACCGGACGGTCGAACACTGAAGCTTTCTTT.

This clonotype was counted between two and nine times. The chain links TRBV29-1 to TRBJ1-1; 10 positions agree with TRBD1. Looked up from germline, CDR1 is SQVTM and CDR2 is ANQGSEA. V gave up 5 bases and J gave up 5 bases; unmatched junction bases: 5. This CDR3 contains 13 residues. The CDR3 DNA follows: TGCAGCGTTCCGGGACAGGGGAGTACTGAAGCTTTCTTT. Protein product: CSVPGQGSTEAFF.

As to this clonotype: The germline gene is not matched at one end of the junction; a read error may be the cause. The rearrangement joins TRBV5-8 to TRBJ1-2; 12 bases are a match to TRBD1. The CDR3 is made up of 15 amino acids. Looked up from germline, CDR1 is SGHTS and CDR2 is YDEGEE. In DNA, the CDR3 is TGTGCCAACAGCGTGGGACAGGGGGCCAACTATGGCTACACCTTC. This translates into CANSVGQGANYGYTF.

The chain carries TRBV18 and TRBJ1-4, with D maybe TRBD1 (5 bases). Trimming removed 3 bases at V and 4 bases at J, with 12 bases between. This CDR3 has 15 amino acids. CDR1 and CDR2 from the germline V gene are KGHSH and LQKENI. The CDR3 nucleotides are TGTGCCAGCTCACCGACGGGGGTGCGTAATGAAAAACTGTTTTTT. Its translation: CASSPTGVRNEKLFF.

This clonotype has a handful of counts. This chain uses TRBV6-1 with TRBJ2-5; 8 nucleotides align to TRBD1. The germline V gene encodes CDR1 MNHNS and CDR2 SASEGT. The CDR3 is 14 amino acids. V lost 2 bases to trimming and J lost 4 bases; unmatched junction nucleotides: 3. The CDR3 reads CASSERTGRETQYF. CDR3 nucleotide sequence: TGTGCCAGCAGTGAAAGGACAGGGAGAGAGACCCAGTACTTC.

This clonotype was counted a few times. CDR3 region: CASSRQKTEAFF. For the CDR3, the DNA is TGTGCCAGCTCACGGCAAAAGACTGAAGCTTTCTTT. This sequence joins TRBV18 and TRBJ1-1; D not resolved. The CDR3 loop spans 12 amino acids. The V end lost 4 bases, the J end lost 5 bases, and 8 bases lay between the germline ends. Germline loops: CDR1 KGHSH, CDR2 LQKENI.

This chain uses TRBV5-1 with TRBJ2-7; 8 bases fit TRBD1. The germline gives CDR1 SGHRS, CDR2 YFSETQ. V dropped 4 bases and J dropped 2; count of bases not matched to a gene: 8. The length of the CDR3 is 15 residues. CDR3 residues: CASSTTTGATYEQYF. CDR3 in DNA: TGCGCCAGCAGCACGACGACAGGGGCTACCTACGAGCAGTACTTC.

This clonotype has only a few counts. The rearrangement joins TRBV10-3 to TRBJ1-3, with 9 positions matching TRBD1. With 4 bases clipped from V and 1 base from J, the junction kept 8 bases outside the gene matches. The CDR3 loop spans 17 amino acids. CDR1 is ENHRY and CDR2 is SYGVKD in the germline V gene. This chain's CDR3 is CAISGNRGPGSGNTIYF. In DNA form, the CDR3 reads TGTGCCATCAGTGGGAACAGGGGGCCAGGGTCTGGAAACACCATATATTTT.

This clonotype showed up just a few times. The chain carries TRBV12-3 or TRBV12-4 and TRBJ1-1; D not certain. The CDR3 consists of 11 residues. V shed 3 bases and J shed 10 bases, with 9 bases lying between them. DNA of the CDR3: TGTGCCAGCAGTTTTCGTTCGGTAGCTTTCTTT. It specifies CASSFRSVAFF.

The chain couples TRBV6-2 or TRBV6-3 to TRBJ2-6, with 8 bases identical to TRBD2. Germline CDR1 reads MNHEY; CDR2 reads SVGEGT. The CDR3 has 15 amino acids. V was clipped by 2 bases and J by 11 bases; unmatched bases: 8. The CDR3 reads CASSYKGGGTYVLTF. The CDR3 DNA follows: TGTGCCAGCAGTTACAAGGGCGGGGGGACCTACGTCCTGACTTTC.

CDR3 nucleotide sequence: TGCAGCGGTGGGACAGGGACCGGGGAGCTGTTTTTT. This codes for CSGGTGTGELFF. V is TRBV29-1 and J is TRBJ2-2, with TRBD1 matching over 9 bases. The CDR3 is 12 residues long. The germline V gene encodes CDR1 SQVTM and CDR2 ANQGSEA. J lost 5 bases, V lost 7 bases, and 2 bases had no gene match.

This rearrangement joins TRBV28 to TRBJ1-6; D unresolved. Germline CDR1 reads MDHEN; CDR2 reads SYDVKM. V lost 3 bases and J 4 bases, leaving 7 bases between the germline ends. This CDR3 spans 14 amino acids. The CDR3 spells CASSFLGYNSPLHF. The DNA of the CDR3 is TGTGCCAGCAGTTTTTTAGGGTATAATTCACCCCTCCACTTT.

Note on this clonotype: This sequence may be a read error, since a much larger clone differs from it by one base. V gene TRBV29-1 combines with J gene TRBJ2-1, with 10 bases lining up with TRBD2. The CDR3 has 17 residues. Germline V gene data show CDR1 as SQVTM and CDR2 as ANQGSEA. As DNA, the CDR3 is TGCAGCCTTGAAGATCATGGACTAGCGGTGAACTACAATGAGCAGTTCTTC. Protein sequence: CSLEDHGLAVNYNEQFF.

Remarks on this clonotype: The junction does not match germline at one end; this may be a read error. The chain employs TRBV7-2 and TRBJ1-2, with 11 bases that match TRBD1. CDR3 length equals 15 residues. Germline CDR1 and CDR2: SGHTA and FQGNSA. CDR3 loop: CASSSQDRGLYGYTF. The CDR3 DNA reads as TGTGCTAGCAGCTCGCAGGACAGGGGGCTCTATGGCTACACCTTC.

CDR3 protein: CASREVYEQYF. CDR3 nucleotides: TGTGCCAGCAGGGAGGTCTACGAGCAGTACTTC. The V call is TRBV11-2, the J call TRBJ2-7; tentative D call: TRBD2 (5 bases). CDR1 is SGHAT and CDR2 is FQNNGV in the germline V gene. CDR3 size: 11 residues. Trimming left V 6 bases short and J 3 bases short, with 6 bases between.

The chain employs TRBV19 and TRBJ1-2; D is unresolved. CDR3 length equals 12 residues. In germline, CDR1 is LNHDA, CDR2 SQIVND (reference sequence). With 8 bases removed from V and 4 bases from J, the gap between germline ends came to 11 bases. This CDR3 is CASQDLFYGYTF. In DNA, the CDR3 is TGTGCCAGTCAGGATTTATTCTATGGCTACACCTTC.